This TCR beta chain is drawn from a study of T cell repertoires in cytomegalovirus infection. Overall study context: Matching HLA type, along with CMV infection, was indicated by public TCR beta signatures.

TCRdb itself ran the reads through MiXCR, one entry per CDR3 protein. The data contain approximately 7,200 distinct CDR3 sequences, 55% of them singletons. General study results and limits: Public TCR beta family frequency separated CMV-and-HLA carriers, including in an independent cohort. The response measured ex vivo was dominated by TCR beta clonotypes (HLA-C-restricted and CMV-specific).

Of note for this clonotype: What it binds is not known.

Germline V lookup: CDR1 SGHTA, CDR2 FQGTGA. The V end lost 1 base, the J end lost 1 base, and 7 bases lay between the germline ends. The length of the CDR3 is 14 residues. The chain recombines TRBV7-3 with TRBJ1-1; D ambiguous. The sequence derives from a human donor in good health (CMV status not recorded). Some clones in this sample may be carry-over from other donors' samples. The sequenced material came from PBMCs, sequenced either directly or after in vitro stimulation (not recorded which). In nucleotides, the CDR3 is TGTGCCAGCAGCTTAAAGGGTGGGAACACTGAAGCTTTCTTT. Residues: CASSLKGGNTEAFF.